A single sample gave rise to the 24 T cell receptor beta chains below, sequenced in a study of blood T cell repertoires in COVID-19. The protocol was immunoSEQ multiplex PCR, while the TCRdb copy is restricted to in-frame clones and leaves out a portion. The repertoire has more than 65,000 clones, 65% to 90% of them found once; the top ten carry 6.9%. Sequencing was done on a sample of peripheral blood. The receptors stem from a man aged 25 to 40 with COVID-19, enrolled during active disease.

The V call is TRBV30, the J call TRBJ2-2; D is possibly TRBD1 (6 bases). The V end was cut by 0 bases, the J end by 5 bases, with 13 bases between. Germline CDR1 reads GTSNPN; CDR2 reads SVGIG (reference sequence). The CDR3 contains 15 residues. The CDR3 region is CAWSVARGGTGELFF. DNA of the CDR3: TGTGCCTGGAGTGTAGCCAGGGGCGGGACCGGGGAGCTGTTTTTT.

The V and J genes are TRBV6-5 and TRBJ2-7; 10 nucleotides agree with TRBD1. With 6 bases clipped from V and 6 bases from J, the junction kept 5 bases outside the gene matches. This CDR3 is 13 amino acids long. Germline V gives CDR1 MNHEY, CDR2 SVGAGI. CDR3 amino acids: CASRDDRGREQYF. In DNA form, the CDR3 reads TGTGCCAGCAGAGACGACAGGGGGCGCGAGCAGTACTTC.

This clone came up a few times. The genes are TRBV11-3 and TRBJ2-3; D is undetermined. Trimming shortened V by 2 bases and J by 6 bases, and 9 bases separated the two germline ends. Germline lookup yields CDR1 SGHNT and CDR2 YENEEA. This CDR3 is 13 amino acids long. The CDR3 region is CASSLNLLDTQYF. For the CDR3, the DNA is TGTGCCAGCAGCTTAAATCTCTTGGATACGCAGTATTTT.

This sequence joins TRBV4-1 and TRBJ2-2; 9 bases are a match to TRBD2. The V gene end was trimmed by 1 base and the J gene end by 6 bases; junction bases not matched to a gene: 9. The CDR3 spans 17 residues. Germline CDR1 MGHRA, CDR2 YSYEKL. CDR3 nucleotides: TGCGCCAGCAGCCAAGCAAACCTAGCGGGACCCCCCGGGGAGCTGTTTTTT. This codes for CASSQANLAGPPGELFF.

The chain uses TRBV30 and TRBJ1-2; weak D call: TRBD1 (5 bases). The V and J ends lost 0 bases and 4 bases respectively, with 9 bases between them. Germline V gives CDR1 GTSNPN, CDR2 SVGIG (reference sequence). The CDR3 contains 13 residues. The CDR3 loop reads CAWSVLGGYGYTF. The CDR3 bases are TGTGCCTGGAGTGTACTGGGGGGCTATGGCTACACCTTC.

The chain employs TRBV2 and TRBJ2-7; 8 positions agree with TRBD1. This CDR3 is 13 amino acids long. Germline lookup yields CDR1 SNHLY and CDR2 FYNNEI. V shed 8 bases, J shed 7 bases, and the junction held 10 bases outside the gene matches. The CDR3 protein is CASLGQGRGEQYF. Written as DNA, the CDR3 is TGTGCCAGCTTAGGACAGGGTCGGGGAGAGCAGTACTTC.

The rearrangement uses TRBV6-5 and TRBJ1-6; D may be TRBD1 (5 bases). CDR3 size: 13 residues. V lost 7 bases and J 8 bases, leaving 12 bases between the germline ends. The germline gives CDR1 MNHEY, CDR2 SVGAGI. CDR3 bases: TGTGCCAGCACAACGACACAGGATTCACCCCTCCACTTT. Protein product: CASTTTQDSPLHF.

The J gene is TRBJ1-3, the V gene TRBV5-4; 8 nucleotides match TRBD1. V dropped 1 base and J dropped 3; count of bases not matched to a gene: 3. The CDR3 is 15 residues long. Germline V lookup: CDR1 SGHNT, CDR2 YYREEE (reference sequence). CDR3 nucleotide sequence: TGTGCCAGCAGCTTGCAAGGACAGGGTGGAAACACCATATATTTT. Protein: CASSLQGQGGNTIYF. The full variable domain, with the rest looked up from reference TRBV5-4 and TRBJ1-3, is ETGVTQSPTHLIKTRGQQVTLRCSSQSGHNTVSWYQQALGQGPQFIFQYYREEENGRGNFPPRFSGLQFPNYSSELNVNALELDDSALYLCASSLQGQGGNTIYFGEGSWLTVV.

The V gene is TRBV19, the J gene TRBJ1-6; a possible D gene is TRBD1 (6 bases). This CDR3 is built from 14 residues. The germline V gene encodes CDR1 LNHDA and CDR2 SQIVND (reference sequence). V was clipped by 3 bases and J by 8 bases, with 11 bases between them. The CDR3 reads CASSMDRRYSPLHF. The CDR3 DNA follows: TGTGCCAGTAGTATGGACAGAAGGTATTCACCCCTCCACTTT.

This chain uses TRBV7-2 with TRBJ2-4, with 9 bases aligning to TRBD2. Germline lookup yields CDR1 SGHTA and CDR2 FQGNSA. Trimming removed 7 bases from V and 0 bases from J; junction bases left unmatched: 13. The CDR3 spans 18 residues. The DNA for the CDR3 is TGTGCCAGCACCCTTAGGTCCGCGGGAGGGTTAGCCAAAAACATTCAGTACTTC. Its protein is CASTLRSAGGLAKNIQYF.

There are a few counts of this clone. The chain has TRBV6-1 and TRBJ1-1; no definite D call. The CDR3 contains 12 residues. V was pared by 3 bases and J by 10 bases, with 12 bases between. The V gene's germline CDR1 is MNHNS and CDR2 SASEGT. CDR3 sequence: CASSDPGKGAFF. CDR3 DNA: TGTGCCAGCAGTGACCCCGGGAAGGGAGCTTTCTTT.

The V gene is TRBV7-2, the J gene TRBJ1-5; D gene ambiguous. Per germline, CDR1 SGHTA and CDR2 FQGNSA. CDR3 size: 15 residues. Trimming cost V 5 bases and J 0 bases, with 11 bases left between them. The CDR3 here is CASSPAGNSNQPQHF. The CDR3 nucleotides are TGTGCCAGCAGCCCGGCCGGGAATAGCAATCAGCCCCAGCATTTT.

The genes are TRBV9 and TRBJ2-1; D is unresolved. Trimming left V 0 bases short and J 3 bases short, with 10 bases between. CDR1 SGDLS and CDR2 YYNGEE come from the germline V gene. This CDR3 is 15 amino acids long. In DNA, the CDR3 is TGTGCCAGCAGCGTAGCTACGGGTGGCTACAATGAGCAGTTCTTC. Translating gives CASSVATGGYNEQFF.

This chain joins TRBV18 and TRBJ1-4; D is ambiguous. V shed 0 bases and J shed 5 bases, with 10 bases lying between them. The CDR3 contains 15 residues. Germline CDR1 and CDR2: KGHSH and LQKENI. CDR3 nucleotides: TGTGCCAGCTCACCACCGTCACGGTCGAATGAAAAACTGTTTTTT. Protein product: CASSPPSRSNEKLFF.

The V call is TRBV27, the J call TRBJ2-7; 7 bases are a match to TRBD1. V shed 0 bases and J 7 bases; nucleotides not matched to a gene: 12. Germline-derived CDR1 and CDR2 are MNHEY and SMNVEV (reference sequence). CDR3 length equals 16 residues. Here the CDR3 DNA reads TGTGCCAGCAGTTTATCTCGTGGACCAGGGGGTGGTGAGCAGTACTTC. Translating it yields CASSLSRGPGGGEQYF.

As DNA, the CDR3 is TGTGCCAGCAGCCGGACAGGGTCCTACGAGCAGTACTTC. This translates into CASSRTGSYEQYF. This chain joins TRBV5-4 and TRBJ2-7; TRBD1 matches at 8 bases. V dropped 4 bases and J dropped 1; count of bases not matched to a gene: 1. CDR1 and CDR2 from the germline V gene are SGHNT and YYREEE (reference sequence). This CDR3 comprises 13 residues.

This clone was counted only a few times. V and J are TRBV7-2 and TRBJ2-1; possible D gene TRBD1, 8 bases. The ends were cut back, 4 bases at V and 7 bases at J, with 17 bases in the middle. This CDR3 has 15 residues. Germline values: CDR1 SGHTA, CDR2 FQGNSA. The DNA of the CDR3 is TGTGCCAGCAGCTCAGGGGGCGGGAGTAGGAATGAGCAGTTCTTC. It is translated as CASSSGGGSRNEQFF.

The rearrangement links TRBV4-1 to TRBJ2-3; tentative D call: TRBD2 (6 bases). Trimming took 0 bases from V and 3 from J, leaving 16 bases between them. Per germline, CDR1 MGHRA and CDR2 YSYEKL. The CDR3 covers 17 residues. CDR3 loop: CASSQELSGAWTDTQYF. CDR3 sequence (DNA): TGCGCCAGCAGCCAAGAATTGTCGGGAGCTTGGACAGATACGCAGTATTTT.

J is TRBJ1-1 and V is TRBV3-1 (or the pseudogene TRBV3-2), with a weak D call TRBD1 (5 bases). The length of the CDR3 is 13 residues. Between the trimmed V and J ends, which lost 3 bases and 1 base, there was a span of 6 bases. Germline lookup yields CDR1 LGHDT and CDR2 YNNKEL (reference sequence). The CDR3 here is CASSHGGNTEAFF. CDR3 coding DNA: TGTGCCAGCAGCCACGGGGGGAACACTGAAGCTTTCTTT.

In its sample, this clone was seen once. J is TRBJ2-3 and V is TRBV7-9, with TRBD1 as a possible D gene (6 bases). Trimming shortened V by 5 bases and J by 0 bases, and 15 bases separated the two germline ends. The CDR3 contains 16 residues. Looked up from germline, CDR1 is SEHNR and CDR2 is FQNEAQ (reference sequence). DNA of the CDR3: TGTGCCAGCAGCAAAGAAGGACAGACTAGCACAGATACGCAGTATTTT. It specifies CASSKEGQTSTDTQYF. Variable domain in full (rest from reference TRBV7-9 and TRBJ2-3): DTGVSQNPRHKITKRGQNVTFRCDPISEHNRLYWYRQTLGQGPEFLTYFQNEAQLEKSRLLSDRFSAERPKGSFSTLEIQRTEQGDSAMYLCASSKEGQTSTDTQYFGPGTRLTVL.

This sequence joins TRBV15 and TRBJ2-5, with a weak D call TRBD1 (5 bases). The germline V and J ends were trimmed by 4 bases and 0 bases, with 15 bases remaining between them. Per the germline V gene, CDR1 is LNHNV and CDR2 is YYDKDF (reference sequence). CDR3 length: 16 residues. The CDR3 DNA follows: TGTGCCACCAGCAAAACGTTAGGGGCTTACCAAGAGACCCAGTACTTC. It specifies CATSKTLGAYQETQYF.

The chain joins TRBV24-1 to TRBJ2-1; 11 bases line up with TRBD2. The CDR3 is 17 residues long. After removal of 3 bases from V and 5 bases from J, the junction contained 8 bases not matched to a gene. Germline V gives CDR1 KGHDR, CDR2 SFDVKD. CDR3 sequence reads: CATSDRTGLAVHNEQFF. The CDR3 DNA follows: TGTGCCACCAGTGATCGGACGGGACTAGCGGTCCACAATGAGCAGTTCTTC.

The V call is TRBV7-2, the J call TRBJ2-7, with no clear D. This CDR3 has 15 residues. Trimming removed 1 base at V and 1 base at J, with 11 bases between. Germline loops: CDR1 SGHTA, CDR2 FQGNSA. The CDR3 DNA is TGTGCCAGCAGCTTAGGACACGGCCAATCCTACGAGCAGTACTTC. Protein: CASSLGHGQSYEQYF.

The rearrangement joins TRBV28 to TRBJ2-1; 8 bases match TRBD1. V was clipped by 4 bases and J by 6 bases; unmatched bases: 11. The CDR3 covers 16 residues. Germline assignment: CDR1 MDHEN and CDR2 SYDVKM. The CDR3 region has the DNA TGTGCCAGCAGTTCCAACAGGGGGGCCCGCTCCAATGAGCAGTTCTTC. Translating it yields CASSSNRGARSNEQFF. Supplemented by reference TRBV28 and TRBJ2-1, the full variable domain reads DVKVTQSSRYLVKRTGEKVFLECVQDMDHENMFWYRQDPGLGLRLIYFSYDVKMKEKGDIPEGYSVSREKKERFSLILESASTNQTSMYLCASSSNRGARSNEQFFGPGTRLTVL.